Following are 9 T cell receptor beta chains from one sample sequenced in a study of technical replicates of blood from a few donors. TCRdb's table, derived via immunoSEQ multiplex PCR, lists solely in-frame clones and lacks some. The sample yields some 80,000 clones, more than 80% seen once. The specimen was T cells isolated from PBMCs. These receptors all come from a human donor in good health.

The chain joins TRBV7-2 to TRBJ2-1; D may be TRBD2 (6 bases). Trimming pared 5 bases from V and 12 bases from J, leaving 17 bases between. Per the germline V gene, CDR1 is SGHTA and CDR2 is FQGNSA. This CDR3 is built from 13 residues. This CDR3 reads CASSGSGQGGQFF. The DNA for the CDR3 is TGTGCCAGCAGCGGGTCAGGGCAGGGAGGGCAGTTCTTC.

The chain recombines TRBV19 with TRBJ1-2, with D perhaps TRBD1 (6 bases). The V end lost 5 bases, the J end lost 0 bases, and 10 bases lay between the germline ends. The CDR3 extends over 14 amino acids. CDR1 is LNHDA, CDR2 SQIVND, per germline (reference sequence). The CDR3 is CASSENRANYGYTF. In DNA form, the CDR3 reads TGTGCCAGTAGTGAAAACAGGGCTAACTATGGCTACACCTTC.

The chain recombines TRBV5-1 with TRBJ1-5; D remains unclear. Germline-derived CDR1 and CDR2 are SGHRS and YFSETQ. This CDR3 is 13 amino acids long. The germline V and J ends were trimmed by 3 bases and 3 bases, with 7 bases remaining between them. CDR3 sequence reads: CASSYDTNQPQHF. The CDR3 DNA reads as TGCGCCAGCAGCTACGACACCAATCAGCCCCAGCATTTT.

The V and J genes are TRBV19 and TRBJ2-4, with 12 bases lining up with TRBD2. Germline V gene data show CDR1 as LNHDA and CDR2 as SQIVND (reference sequence). The CDR3 covers 15 residues. The ends lost 1 base at V and 11 bases at J; junction bases unmatched: 6. CDR3 coding DNA: TGTGCCAGTAGTATAGGCGCGGGACTAGCGGGCCTTCAGTACTTC. Translation gives CASSIGAGLAGLQYF.

V and J are TRBV29-1 and TRBJ1-1; D perhaps matches TRBD1 (6 bases). The CDR3 totals 14 residues. Trimming shortened V by 5 bases and J by 8 bases, and 21 bases separated the two germline ends. CDR1 SQVTM and CDR2 ANQGSEA come from the germline V gene. CDR3 in amino acids: CSVSLGAGTGEAFF. The CDR3 DNA sequence: TGCAGCGTTTCATTGGGGGCCGGAACAGGAGAAGCTTTCTTT.

The rearrangement joins TRBV12-5 to TRBJ2-2; D gene unclear. With 7 bases removed from V and 5 bases from J, the gap between germline ends came to 11 bases. The CDR3 covers 13 residues. The germline V gene has CDR1 LGHNT and CDR2 FRNRAP. This CDR3 is CASEYPETGELFF. CDR3 DNA: TGTGCTAGTGAATATCCGGAGACCGGGGAGCTGTTTTTT.

This clone was picked up one time. The CDR3 loop is CASSVGGPGYEQYF. As DNA, the CDR3 is TGTGCCAGCAGCGTAGGGGGGCCGGGCTACGAGCAGTACTTC. The rearrangement joins TRBV9 to TRBJ2-7, with D perhaps matching TRBD1 (6 bases). The CDR3 totals 14 residues. Germline V gene lookup returns CDR1 SGDLS and CDR2 YYNGEE. V was trimmed by 0 bases and J by 3 bases, leaving 10 bases between them.

CDR3 DNA: TGTGCCAGCAGTGAGCGAGGAGTAACTGAAGCTTTCTTT. This encodes CASSERGVTEAFF. The gene calls are TRBV25-1 and TRBJ1-1; D not certain. The CDR3 sequence is 13 residues long. Germline loops: CDR1 MGHDK, CDR2 SYGVNS. V was clipped by 3 bases and J by 5 bases, with 10 bases between them. Using reference TRBV25-1 and TRBJ1-1 for the parts outside the CDR3, the full variable domain is EADIYQTPRYLVIGTGKKITLECSQTMGHDKMYWYQQDPGMELHLIHYSYGVNSTEKGDLSSESTVSRIRTEHFPLTLESARPSHTSQYLCASSERGVTEAFFGQGTRLTVV.

The rearrangement uses TRBV10-2 and TRBJ2-1; 8 bases align to TRBD1. The CDR3 has 11 amino acids. Germline trimming cut 8 bases from V and 6 bases from J; bases unmatched to any gene: 0. Per germline, CDR1 WSHSY and CDR2 SAAADI. DNA of the CDR3: TGCGCCAGCGGACAGGGCAATGAGCAGTTCTTC. Translation gives CASGQGNEQFF.